One sample yielded the 4 T cell receptor beta chains listed below, sequenced in a study of molecular identifiers for immune sequencing clone quantification. TCRdb analysed the PCR reads with MiXCR anew, one entry per CDR3 protein. The sample carries over 550,000 distinct CDR3 sequences, approximately 24% recorded once. The material sequenced was naive CD8+ T cells from blood, with Jurkat cell RNA spiked in. Subset reported: FACS-sorted CD8+CD4-CCR7+CD45RA+ naive T cells. These TCRs come from a human donor in good health. Some libraries in this study had Jurkat cell RNA spiked in.

This clonotype was observed a few times. V gene TRBV6-2 or TRBV6-3 combines with J gene TRBJ2-7; 8 bases map to TRBD1. Germline trimming cut 6 bases from V and 4 bases from J; bases unmatched to any gene: 20. Germline V lookup: CDR1 MNHEY, CDR2 SVGEGT. The length of the CDR3 is 18 residues. The CDR3 sequence: CASSYDEREGQAMYEQYF. The CDR3 bases are TGTGCCAGCAGCTATGACGAGCGAGAGGGACAGGCCATGTACGAGCAGTACTTC.

V is TRBV11-2 and J is TRBJ2-7; a possible D gene is TRBD1 (6 bases). The CDR3 length is 14 residues. From germline, CDR1 is SGHAT and CDR2 FQNNGV. V dropped 1 base and J dropped 4 bases, with 11 bases sitting between them. The CDR3 here is CASSLAGAEYEQYF. The CDR3 coding sequence is TGTGCCAGCAGCTTAGCAGGGGCTGAGTACGAGCAGTACTTC.

The CDR3 DNA reads as TGTGCCAGTAGTATAGAGACGTCTAACTATGGCTACACCTTC. Its protein product is CASSIETSNYGYTF. This sequence joins TRBV19 and TRBJ1-2; D not resolved. There are 14 residues in the CDR3. The V and J ends lost 0 bases and 0 bases respectively, with 5 bases between them. Germline CDR1 and CDR2: LNHDA and SQIVND (reference sequence).

This clonotype was detected only once. A read error is possible here, since a much larger clone lies one base away. This chain links TRBV7-9 with TRBJ2-3; D unresolved. The CDR3 runs to 16 residues. Germline V gene sequence: CDR1 SEHNR, CDR2 FQNEAQ (reference sequence). V lost 5 bases, J lost 0 bases, and 15 bases lay in between. Written as DNA, the CDR3 is TGTGCCAGCAGCGGAAATATCGGCACTAGCACAGATACGCAGTATTTT. As protein: CASSGNIGTSTDTQYF.